This T cell receptor beta chain was recorded in a study of post-analysis software for immune sequencing data. Study outcomes and limitations: Controls showed lower frequencies than patients for four to six TRBV segments, and TRBV5-6, TRBV5-1 and TRBV20-1 were among these.

V was shortened by 4 bases and J by 0 bases, with 12 bases between the two germline ends. The CDR3 spans 15 residues. Germline CDR1 is SGDLS and CDR2 is YYNGEE. A word on this clonotype: Its antigen is not known.

Unique molecular identifiers were carried by the TCR beta cDNA libraries. TCRdb processed the PCR reads anew with MiXCR; each CDR3 protein has one entry. There are fewer than 550,000 distinct CDR3 sequences in the sample; approximately 31% occur only once, and 5% to 6% lies in the top ten. The source material was blood. This chain links TRBV9 with TRBJ2-3; D is undetermined. The receptor's source is a girl under 18 with multiple sclerosis. The CDR3 loop is CASSSSVGSTDTQYF. The CDR3 DNA follows: TGTGCCAGCAGCTCCAGTGTGGGGAGCACAGATACGCAGTATTTT.